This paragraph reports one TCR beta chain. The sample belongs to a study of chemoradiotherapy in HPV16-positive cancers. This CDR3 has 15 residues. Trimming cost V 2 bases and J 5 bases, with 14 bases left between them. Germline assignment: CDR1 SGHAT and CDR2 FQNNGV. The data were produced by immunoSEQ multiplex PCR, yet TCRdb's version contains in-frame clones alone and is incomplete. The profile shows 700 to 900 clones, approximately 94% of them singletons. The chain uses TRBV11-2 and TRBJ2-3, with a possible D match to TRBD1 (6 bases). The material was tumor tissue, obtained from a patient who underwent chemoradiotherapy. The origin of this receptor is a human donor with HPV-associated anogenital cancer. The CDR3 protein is CASSLWTDEGDTQYF. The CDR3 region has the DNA TGTGCCAGCAGCTTATGGACAGATGAGGGAGATACGCAGTATTTT.